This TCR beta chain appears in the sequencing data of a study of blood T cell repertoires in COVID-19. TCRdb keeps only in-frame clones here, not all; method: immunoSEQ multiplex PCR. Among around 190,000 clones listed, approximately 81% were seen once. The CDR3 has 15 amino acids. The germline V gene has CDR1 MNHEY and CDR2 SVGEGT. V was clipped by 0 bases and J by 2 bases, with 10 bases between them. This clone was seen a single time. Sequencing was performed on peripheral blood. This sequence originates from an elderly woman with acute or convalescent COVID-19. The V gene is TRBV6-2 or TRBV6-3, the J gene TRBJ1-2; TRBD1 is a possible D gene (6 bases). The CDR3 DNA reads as TGTGCCAGCAGTTACTCGACAGGTGAAAACTATGGCTACACCTTC. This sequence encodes CASSYSTGENYGYTF.